Shown below are 14 T cell receptor beta chains from a single sample sequenced in a study of T-cell memory formation after mild COVID-19 (dated by TCRdb to the early 2020s). The library came from 5' RACE. Sequenced using an Illumina NovaSeq 6000. TCRdb passed the public sequencing reads through fastp at Q25 and MiXCR, retaining productive beta sequences. Rows matching on CDR3 protein sequence are summarized as one entry with the most common DNA and genes. In this sample the table shows tens of thousands of distinct CDR3 sequences, over 8.5% of which occur a single time. Approximately 12% of the sample is taken by the ten largest. Sequenced sample: PBMCs or a T cell subset sorted from them (not recorded which). The receptors derive from an adult woman who had mild COVID-19 (a few samples of this study predate the infection). The sample titles of this study are shuffled in the database, so cell type and time point are left out; the donor was told from shared clones.

There are many counts of this clonotype. This rearrangement joins TRBV4-1 to TRBJ2-7; a possible D gene is TRBD1 (7 bases). Trimming took 4 bases from V and 3 from J, leaving 19 bases between them. In germline, CDR1 is MGHRA, CDR2 YSYEKL. The CDR3 runs 16 residues. The chain's CDR3 is CASSPSSQGGVYEQYF. The CDR3 region has the DNA TGCGCCAGCAGCCCCTCGAGCCAGGGGGGCGTCTACGAGCAGTACTTC.

This clonotype was detected ten times or more. In nucleotides, the CDR3 is TGTGCCAGCAGCCTTACGGACAGGGGGCACCAAGAGACCCAGTACTTC. Translated: CASSLTDRGHQETQYF. V gene TRBV25-1 combines with J gene TRBJ2-5; the match to TRBD1 covers 11 bases. V lost 6 bases, J lost 0 bases, and 6 bases stayed unmatched. Looked up from germline, CDR1 is MGHDK and CDR2 is SYGVNS. This CDR3 contains 16 residues. The full variable domain, completed using reference TRBV25-1 and TRBJ2-5, is EADIYQTPRYLVIGTGKKITLECSQTMGHDKMYWYQQDPGMELHLIHYSYGVNSTEKGDLSSESTVSRIRTEHFPLTLESARPSHTSQYLCASSLTDRGHQETQYFGPGTRLLVL.

This clonotype appeared a few times. The J gene is TRBJ2-1, the V gene TRBV6-4; D is unresolved. From germline, CDR1 is MRHNA and CDR2 SNTAGT. CDR3 length equals 13 residues. The V gene lost 6 bases and the J gene lost 6 bases, with 12 bases spanning the gap. The CDR3 reads CASSPGESNEQFF. The CDR3 DNA is TGTGCCAGCAGCCCTGGTGAGAGCAATGAGCAGTTCTTC.

The chain combines TRBV20-1 with TRBJ2-5; the match to TRBD2 covers 7 bases. The ends lost 3 bases at V and 2 bases at J; junction bases unmatched: 0. Per the germline V gene, CDR1 is DFQATT and CDR2 is SNEGSKA (reference sequence). CDR3 length equals 12 residues. In DNA, the CDR3 is TGCAGTGCTAGTAGCGGGCAAGAGACCCAGTACTTC. Translated: CSASSGQETQYF.

This clonotype was seen repeatedly, ten times or more. This sequence joins TRBV9 and TRBJ2-3, with TRBD1 matching over 10 bases. Losses at the gene ends were 4 bases for V and 2 bases for J; bases not matched to a gene: 10. Looked up from germline, CDR1 is SGDLS and CDR2 is YYNGEE. The CDR3 sequence is 17 residues long. DNA for the CDR3: TGTGCCAGCAGCTCCCATTGGGGACAGGGGCCCACAGATACGCAGTATTTT. Encoded protein: CASSSHWGQGPTDTQYF.

In the case of this clonotype: One junction end does not reproduce the germline sequence, and a read error may be involved. The rearrangement uses TRBV24-1 and TRBJ1-3; no clear D. From germline, CDR1 is KGHDR and CDR2 SFDVKD. This CDR3 is 14 amino acids long. The CDR3 nucleotides read TGTGCCACCAGTATCGACGGATCTGCAAACACCATATATTTT. The encoded protein is CATSIDGSANTIYF.

This clonotype appeared a single time. The V and J genes are TRBV3-1 and TRBJ1-1; D call uncertain. Trimming pared 3 bases from V and 1 base from J, leaving 9 bases between. The CDR3 extends over 14 amino acids. Germline V gene lookup returns CDR1 LGHDT and CDR2 YNNKEL (reference sequence). The CDR3 reads CASSHPAWNTEAFF. The CDR3 DNA reads as TGTGCCAGCAGCCACCCCGCATGGAACACTGAAGCTTTCTTT. Drawing the rest from reference TRBV3-1 and TRBJ1-1, the complete variable domain is DTAVSQTPKYLVTQMGNDKSIKCEQNLGHDTMYWYKQDSKKFLKIMFSYNNKELIINETVPNRFSPKSPDKAHLNLHINSLELGDSAVYFCASSHPAWNTEAFFGQGTRLTVV.

This clonotype was seen only a few times. The rearrangement joins TRBV6-4 to TRBJ2-2; possibly TRBD1 or TRBD2 for D (5 bases each). The CDR3 is 15 amino acids. Trimming stripped 6 bases from V and 1 base from J, with 12 bases between. From germline, CDR1 is MRHNA and CDR2 SNTAGT. CDR3 loop: CASSAGTQNTGELFF. In nucleotides, the CDR3 is TGTGCCAGCAGCGCCGGGACCCAGAACACCGGGGAGCTGTTTTTT.

This clonotype has at least ten counts. The V gene is TRBV24-1, the J gene TRBJ2-5; 9 bases map to TRBD1. The junction had 10 bases not matched to a gene; V was cut back by 12 bases and J by 3 bases. CDR3 size: 14 residues. The V gene's germline CDR1 is KGHDR and CDR2 SFDVKD. The CDR3 loop is CAASPGQGKETQYF. In nucleotides, the CDR3 is TGTGCCGCCTCTCCGGGACAGGGTAAAGAGACCCAGTACTTC.

This clonotype has more than one count but fewer than ten. The chain joins TRBV5-1 to TRBJ2-7; D is undetermined. The V gene's germline CDR1 is SGHRS and CDR2 YFSETQ. V lost 0 bases and J lost 4, with 8 bases in between. CDR3 length: 13 residues. The CDR3 region has the DNA TGCGCCAGCAGCTTGGGGCCCAATTACGAGCAGTACTTC. Amino acids: CASSLGPNYEQYF.

The rearrangement uses TRBV6-5 and TRBJ1-1, with 8 bases identical to TRBD1. The junction had 10 bases not matched to a gene; V was cut back by 9 bases and J by 4 bases. CDR1 and CDR2 from the germline V gene are MNHEY and SVGAGI. CDR3 length: 14 residues. The CDR3 bases are TGTGCCAGTCAGAGGACAGGGAGTGGCACTGAAGCTTTCTTT. Its protein product is CASQRTGSGTEAFF.

This clonotype was detected many times. This sequence joins TRBV30 and TRBJ2-7; possible D gene TRBD1, 6 bases. V shed 2 bases and J shed 5 bases, with 7 bases lying between them. This CDR3 has 11 residues. Per germline, CDR1 GTSNPN and CDR2 SVGIG (reference sequence). This CDR3 is CAWSTGNEQYF. The CDR3 bases are TGTGCCTGGAGTACAGGGAACGAGCAGTACTTC.

This clonotype was seen only a few times. The CDR3 nucleotides read TGCAGTGCTAGCCGAGGCGGAGCGGGGGGAGGATACGAGCAGTTCTTC. Its translation is CSASRGGAGGGYEQFF. The chain uses TRBV20-1 and TRBJ2-1; TRBD2 matches 9 bases. Germline V gene lookup returns CDR1 DFQATT and CDR2 SNEGSKA (reference sequence). This CDR3 spans 16 amino acids. Unmatched junction bases numbered 16, after V lost 3 bases and J lost 10 bases.

This clonotype showed up just a few times. The chain joins TRBV7-2 to TRBJ2-3; possible D gene TRBD1, 5 bases. The germline CDR1 and CDR2 sequences are SGHTA and FQGNSA. V dropped 5 bases and J dropped 2 bases, with 14 bases sitting between them. CDR3 length equals 15 residues. The CDR3 DNA sequence: TGTGCCAGCAGCGGTAATGGACATCTCACAGATACGCAGTATTTT. Its protein product is CASSGNGHLTDTQYF.